These 30 T cell receptor beta chains originate from one sample sequenced in a study of human CD8 memory T cell subsets (dated by TCRdb to 2020 to 2021). A Human TCR Profiling Kit was used to prepare UMI-labeled 5' RACE TCRbeta libraries. TCRdb reprocessed the reads and provides one entry for every CDR3 protein sequence; no DNA is given. The sample table gives under 20,000 distinct CDR3 sequences. Of the sample, 5% to 5.5% is held by the ten largest clones. Sequenced: CD8+ T cells from PBMCs. These receptors originate from a human donor in good health.

V is TRBV7-9 and J is TRBJ1-4. This CDR3 spans 12 amino acids. The germline CDR1 and CDR2 sequences are SEHNR and FQNEAQ (reference sequence). CDR3 residues: CASSLGSSHLFF.

The chain joins TRBV4-3 to TRBJ2-1; without DNA, the TCRdb call of TRBD1 cannot be checked. This CDR3 has 17 residues. Per germline, CDR1 LGHNA and CDR2 YSLEER. CDR3 sequence reads: CASSQDIGRDTHNEQFF.

The V gene is TRBV7-9, the J gene TRBJ1-1; TCRdb's assignment of TRBD1 cannot be checked, as there is no DNA. The CDR3 is 14 residues long. Germline V gene sequence: CDR1 SEHNR, CDR2 FQNEAQ (reference sequence). The CDR3 reads CASSPLGGNTEAFF.

The chain recombines TRBV15 with TRBJ2-3; TCRdb's D call of TRBD1 is untestable without DNA. Germline CDR1 is LNHNV and CDR2 is YYDKDF (reference sequence). The CDR3 consists of 13 residues. CDR3 amino acids: CATSDGHTDTQYF.

CDR3 in amino acids: CASAIPPLRDKNPFRETQYF. The chain recombines TRBV2 with TRBJ2-5; TCRdb picks TRBD1, but there is no DNA to check that call. Germline V gives CDR1 SNHLY, CDR2 FYNNEI. CDR3 length equals 20 residues.

The chain recombines TRBV7-2 with TRBJ2-2; TCRdb returns TRBD1, unconfirmable since there is no DNA. This CDR3 region has 18 residues. Germline CDR1 is SGHTA and CDR2 is FQGNSA. The CDR3 here is CASSLVGLPTPNTGELFF.

This chain uses TRBV5-1 with TRBJ1-2; no DNA is available, so the TRBD1 call from TCRdb remains unchecked. The CDR3 covers 18 residues. Germline lookup yields CDR1 SGHRS and CDR2 YFSETQ. The CDR3 is CANKLDSYRGIGGYGYTF.

The V call is TRBV7-6, the J call TRBJ2-2; the D call from TCRdb, TRBD1, cannot be confirmed without DNA. Per the germline V gene, CDR1 is SGHVS and CDR2 is FNYEAQ. CDR3 size: 18 residues. The CDR3 spells CASSSPGGQGRHTGELFF.

This clonotype is classed as medium-sized by frequency. The chain links TRBV28 to TRBJ2-1; TCRdb's D gene call, TRBD2, goes unchecked for lack of DNA. CDR1 is MDHEN and CDR2 is SYDVKM in the germline V gene. The CDR3 has 18 amino acids. Here the CDR3 reads CASSPTVRLAFSYNEQFF.

V usage is TRBV19 and J usage is TRBJ2-7; the D gene TCRdb calls, TRBD1, cannot be checked with no DNA. The CDR3 has 14 amino acids. CDR1 LNHDA and CDR2 SQIVND come from the germline V gene (reference sequence). The CDR3 is CASSIGGSGNEQYF.

The CDR3 is CASSPPGLAGYYEQYF. The chain links TRBV7-9 to TRBJ2-7; as DNA is missing, the TRBD2 call by TCRdb cannot be tested. Looked up from germline, CDR1 is SEHNR and CDR2 is FQNEAQ (reference sequence). The CDR3 is made up of 16 amino acids.

In terms of frequency, this clonotype is medium-sized (0.01 to 0.1%). V usage is TRBV7-6 and J usage is TRBJ2-1. The CDR3 spans 15 residues. Per the germline V gene, CDR1 is SGHVS and CDR2 is FNYEAQ. This CDR3 reads CASSLADWSYNEQFF.

The chain uses TRBV6-2 or TRBV6-3 and TRBJ2-3; the TCRdb D gene call, TRBD1, has no DNA to confirm it. This CDR3 has 16 amino acids. CDR1 is MNHEY and CDR2 is SVGEGT in the germline V gene. CDR3 protein: CASSPAPGLRTDTQYF.

The rearrangement uses TRBV19 and TRBJ2-5; TCRdb names TRBD1, which stays unverified in the absence of DNA. Germline loops: CDR1 LNHDA, CDR2 SQIVND (reference sequence). The CDR3 contains 14 residues. The CDR3 region is CASSIQDNQETQYF.

This chain uses TRBV7-8 with TRBJ2-7; TCRdb designates TRBD1, a call that cannot be tested without DNA. Per germline, CDR1 SGHVS and CDR2 FQNEAQ. The CDR3 contains 20 residues. The CDR3 region is CASSEIPGARDRGFRGEQYF.

CDR3 protein: CASSDVGVTSGDGTDTQYF. This chain connects TRBV10-2 to TRBJ2-3; the D call from TCRdb, TRBD2, cannot be confirmed without DNA. The CDR3 is made up of 19 amino acids. Germline CDR1 WSHSY, CDR2 SAAADI.

This chain uses TRBV2 with TRBJ2-2; as DNA is missing, the TRBD2 call by TCRdb cannot be tested. CDR1 is SNHLY and CDR2 is FYNNEI in the germline V gene. This CDR3 has 14 residues. The CDR3 is CASPSGEDTGELFF.

The V call is TRBV28, the J call TRBJ2-2; TCRdb gives TRBD2 as the D gene, but with no DNA this cannot be confirmed. CDR3 length: 17 residues. The germline V gene encodes CDR1 MDHEN and CDR2 SYDVKM. This chain's CDR3 is CASSPRLAGVPTGELFF.

The V call is TRBV29-1, the J call TRBJ2-3; TCRdb names TRBD2, which stays unverified in the absence of DNA. The germline V gene encodes CDR1 SQVTM and CDR2 ANQGSEA. This CDR3 region has 18 residues. Here the CDR3 reads CSVEDPGSGRATTDTQYF.

The chain recombines TRBV3-1 with TRBJ1-2. From germline, CDR1 is LGHDT and CDR2 YNNKEL (reference sequence). This CDR3 contains 16 residues. CDR3 sequence: CASSQETGPLDYGYTF.

The CDR3 spells CASSPIAGGREQYF. The chain links TRBV28 to TRBJ2-7; TCRdb calls TRBD2, which cannot be checked without DNA. The length of the CDR3 is 14 residues. CDR1 and CDR2 (germline): MDHEN, SYDVKM. Combining the CDR3 with reference TRBV28 and TRBJ2-7 gives the whole variable domain DVKVTQSSRYLVKRTGEKVFLECVQDMDHENMFWYRQDPGLGLRLIYFSYDVKMKEKGDIPEGYSVSREKKERFSLILESASTNQTSMYLCASSPIAGGREQYFGPGTRLTVT.

V gene TRBV27 combines with J gene TRBJ2-3; TCRdb returns TRBD2, unconfirmable since there is no DNA. The length of the CDR3 is 16 residues. Germline CDR1 is MNHEY and CDR2 is SMNVEV (reference sequence). The CDR3 is CASSSLAEGYTDTQYF.

CDR3 sequence: CASSPGNQGRDTQYF. The chain recombines TRBV28 with TRBJ2-3; no DNA is available, so the TRBD1 call from TCRdb remains unchecked. The germline gives CDR1 MDHEN, CDR2 SYDVKM. The CDR3 totals 15 residues.

J is TRBJ2-1 and V is TRBV7-9; TCRdb returns TRBD2, unconfirmable since there is no DNA. Germline values: CDR1 SEHNR, CDR2 FQNEAQ (reference sequence). The CDR3 has 17 residues. The CDR3 spells CASSSLTSGRTYNEQFF.

The chain recombines TRBV21-1 with TRBJ1-2; the D call from TCRdb, TRBD1, cannot be confirmed without DNA. TRBV21-1 is annotated as a pseudogene. The CDR3 is made up of 18 amino acids. CDR3 residues: CASSKGLGQGVATYGYTF.

The gene calls are TRBV20-1 and TRBJ2-2; TCRdb picks TRBD1, but there is no DNA to check that call. The CDR3 is made up of 14 amino acids. The germline gives CDR1 DFQATT, CDR2 SNEGSKA (reference sequence). The CDR3 spells CSAGDRGWVGELFF.

This chain connects TRBV7-9 to TRBJ2-7; TCRdb picks TRBD2, but there is no DNA to check that call. CDR3 length: 13 residues. Germline assignment: CDR1 SEHNR and CDR2 FQNEAQ (reference sequence). CDR3: CASSPRGIYEQYF.

According to its frequency, this clonotype is medium-sized. The CDR3 spells CASSLTLNTEAFF. The rearrangement links TRBV7-7 to TRBJ1-1. The V gene's germline CDR1 is SSHAT and CDR2 FNYEAQ (reference sequence). The CDR3 sequence is 13 residues long. Full variable domain (missing parts from reference TRBV7-7 and TRBJ1-1): GAGVSQSPRYKVTKRGQDVTLRCDPISSHATLYWYQQALGQGPEFLTYFNYEAQPDKSGLPSDRFSAERPEGSISTLTIQRTEQRDSAMYRCASSLTLNTEAFFGQGTRLTVV.

The V call is TRBV28, the J call TRBJ2-7; TCRdb's D gene call, TRBD2, goes unchecked for lack of DNA. Germline V gene lookup returns CDR1 MDHEN and CDR2 SYDVKM. The CDR3 covers 15 residues. CDR3 residues: CASSSPTSGTYEQYF.

The chain carries TRBV11-2 and TRBJ1-1; with no DNA, the TCRdb D assignment of TRBD1 cannot be verified. The CDR3 runs 16 residues. Looked up from germline, CDR1 is SGHAT and CDR2 is FQNNGV. The CDR3 reads CASSLDSGVLNTEAFF.